The clone carrying this T cell receptor (beta chain) showed up many times. Antigen: not known. CDR1 is MNHEY, CDR2 SMNVEV, per germline (reference sequence). Trimming took off 6 bases at V and 0 bases at J, with 12 bases between the two ends. CDR3 length: 15 residues. It was RNA transcripts that yielded the amplified TCR beta CDR3 regions. The HTBI primer set drove a first-round RT-PCR of the TCR CDR3. MiXCR, run by TCRdb on the multiplex PCR reads, gives a single entry per CDR3 protein. The sample has roughly 600,000 distinct CDR3 sequences; roughly 15% are singletons. This sample was taken from a study of T cells in Graves' hyperthyroidism and ophthalmopathy. Study results and caveats: The model made its ophthalmopathy prediction, and onset followed a median about 6.8 months later.

Clinicians diagnosed patients from clinical symptoms, serum thyroxine and TRAb, thyroid ultrasound and orbital computed tomography. The source of the PBMCs was 10 ml of fresh peripheral blood. Sequencing was done on a sample of blood. V is TRBV27 and J is TRBJ2-1; D uncertain. The sequence was collected from a woman in her fifties or sixties with Graves' ophthalmopathy. CDR3 coding DNA: TGTGCCAGCAGCCTGTGGCACCCCTCCTACAATGAGCAGTTCTTC. Its protein is CASSLWHPSYNEQFF.